Listed here are 24 T cell receptor beta chains from one sample, sequenced in a study of radiotherapy plus CTLA-4 blockade in lung cancer. The assay was immunoSEQ multiplex PCR, and TCRdb's table has in-frame clones only and misses some. The table records roughly 130,000 clones, about 90% of them present only once. The sample consisted of peripheral blood, taken from a patient treated with radiotherapy plus ipilimumab. The receptor source for this set is a human donor with non-small cell lung cancer that progressed on radiotherapy plus ipilimumab.

CDR3 protein: CASSVVYGDTQYF. The CDR3 DNA reads TGTGCCAGCAGCGTAGTATATGGAGATACGCAGTATTTT. The rearrangement joins TRBV9 to TRBJ2-3; no reliable D call. Germline V lookup: CDR1 SGDLS, CDR2 YYNGEE. This CDR3 is built from 13 residues. Trimming took 0 bases from V and 5 from J, leaving 7 bases between them.

V usage is TRBV11-2 and J usage is TRBJ1-5; D is unresolved. V was trimmed by 1 base and J by 6 bases, leaving 7 bases between them. The germline CDR1 and CDR2 sequences are SGHAT and FQNNGV. CDR3 length equals 13 residues. CDR3 DNA: TGTGCCAGCAGCTTAGGCCGGGGTCAGCCCCAGCATTTT. Encoded protein: CASSLGRGQPQHF.

The rearrangement joins TRBV20-1 to TRBJ2-1; possible D gene TRBD2, 6 bases. The CDR3 is made up of 11 amino acids. V lost 1 base and J lost 12, with 10 bases in between. The germline CDR1 and CDR2 sequences are DFQATT and SNEGSKA (reference sequence). The CDR3 nucleotides are TGCAGTGCTAGAGCGGGAGTTTCGCAGTTCTTC. This encodes CSARAGVSQFF.

The V call is TRBV7-9, the J call TRBJ2-1; 7 nucleotides line up with TRBD2. The junction had 4 bases not matched to a gene; V was cut back by 5 bases and J by 6 bases. From germline, CDR1 is SEHNR and CDR2 FQNEAQ (reference sequence). The CDR3 is made up of 13 amino acids. The CDR3 coding sequence is TGTGCCAGCAGCCCGGGACTATCCAATGAGCAGTTCTTC. Translated, it gives CASSPGLSNEQFF.

Here the CDR3 reads CAIRTQANTEAFF. The CDR3 nucleotides read TGTGCCATCAGGACCCAGGCGAACACTGAAGCTTTCTTT. This chain connects TRBV10-3 to TRBJ1-1; no definite D call. Germline-derived CDR1 and CDR2 are ENHRY and SYGVKD. The CDR3 spans 13 residues. The germline V and J ends were trimmed by 6 bases and 1 base, with 9 bases remaining between them.

V gene TRBV2 combines with J gene TRBJ2-1, with D hard to call. The CDR3 is made up of 13 amino acids. In germline, CDR1 is SNHLY, CDR2 FYNNEI. The V end lost 9 bases, the J end lost 8 bases, and 17 bases lay between the germline ends. CDR3 loop: CASQLSLPDEQFF. The CDR3 DNA sequence: TGTGCCAGTCAGCTCTCTCTTCCGGATGAGCAGTTCTTC.

The chain is built from TRBV5-6 and TRBJ1-5; 7 bases agree with TRBD1. Trimming cost V 2 bases and J 1 base; bases outside gene matches: 3. CDR1 is SGHDT, CDR2 YYEEEE, per germline. This CDR3 is built from 15 residues. This chain's CDR3 is CASSLTGASNQPQHF. The CDR3 DNA reads as TGTGCCAGCAGCTTAACAGGGGCGAGCAATCAGCCCCAGCATTTT.

This chain links TRBV2 with TRBJ2-7; the match to TRBD2 covers 10 bases. The CDR3 spans 14 residues. Per the germline V gene, CDR1 is SNHLY and CDR2 is FYNNEI. V lost 4 bases to trimming and J lost 4 bases; unmatched junction nucleotides: 4. The CDR3 coding sequence is TGTGCCAGCAGTGTGGCTAGCGGGAGATACGAGCAGTACTTC. Protein product: CASSVASGRYEQYF. The full variable domain, its missing parts supplied by reference TRBV2 and TRBJ2-7, is EPEVTQTPSHQVTQMGQEVILRCVPISNHLYFYWYRQILGQKVEFLVSFYNNEISEKSEIFDDQFSVERPDGSNFTLKIRSTKLEDSAMYFCASSVASGRYEQYFGPGTRLTVT.

This clone was detected only a few times. The rearrangement uses TRBV6-5 and TRBJ1-5, with a tentative D call TRBD1 (5 bases). Germline V gene sequence: CDR1 MNHEY, CDR2 SVGAGI. V shed 6 bases and J shed 0 bases, with 12 bases lying between them. The CDR3 is 15 residues long. CDR3 bases: TGTGCCAGCAGCCCGACAGTGCTTAGCAATCAGCCCCAGCATTTT. It yields the protein CASSPTVLSNQPQHF.

This clone was recorded only once. The chain carries TRBV2 and TRBJ2-2; TRBD2 might be the D (5 bases). The CDR3 is 16 residues long. V was trimmed by 4 bases and J by 6 bases, leaving 18 bases between them. CDR1 SNHLY and CDR2 FYNNEI come from the germline V gene. In DNA form, the CDR3 reads TGTGCCAGCAGTGTACGAGGAGGCCCTAACTCCGGGGAGCTGTTTTTT. Its protein is CASSVRGGPNSGELFF.

The V gene is TRBV7-8, the J gene TRBJ1-2, with a weak D call TRBD1 (5 bases). Germline V CDR1 and CDR2: SGHVS, FQNEAQ. CDR3 length: 18 amino acids. V shed 5 bases and J shed 4 bases, with 26 bases lying between them. The CDR3 bases are TGTGCCAGCAGCAGAGGGACCCCCTTCGAGGGTCTGGGCTATGGCTACACCTTC. It codes for CASSRGTPFEGLGYGYTF.

This chain joins TRBV11-2 and TRBJ2-7; a weak D match, TRBD1 (6 bases). Deletions cut 4 bases from V and 6 bases from J, with 19 bases between. CDR3 size: 15 residues. Germline loops: CDR1 SGHAT, CDR2 FQNNGV. The CDR3 spells CASSSQGSWGSEQYF. The CDR3, as DNA: TGTGCCAGCAGCTCCCAGGGGTCTTGGGGCTCCGAGCAGTACTTC. The variable domain in full, with the rest retrieved from reference TRBV11-2 and TRBJ2-7, is EAGVAQSPRYKIIEKRQSVAFWCNPISGHATLYWYQQILGQGPKLLIQFQNNGVVDDSQLPKDRFSAERLKGVDSTLKIQPAKLEDSAVYLCASSSQGSWGSEQYFGPGTRLTVT.

V is TRBV7-6 and J is TRBJ2-5, with D perhaps being TRBD1 or TRBD2 (6 bases each). Per the germline V gene, CDR1 is SGHVS and CDR2 is FNYEAQ. Trimming cost V 0 bases and J 4 bases, with 12 bases left between them. The CDR3 sequence is 15 residues long. CDR3 sequence reads: CASSLAAGGRETQYF. For the CDR3, the DNA is TGTGCCAGCAGCTTAGCGGCCGGGGGCCGAGAGACCCAGTACTTC.

The V call is TRBV18, the J call TRBJ1-5; D might be TRBD1 (5 bases). The V end lost 3 bases, the J end lost 4 bases, and 13 bases lay between the germline ends. The CDR3 totals 15 residues. Per the germline V gene, CDR1 is KGHSH and CDR2 is LQKENI. The CDR3 region is CASSPERRGNQPQHF. The DNA of the CDR3 is TGTGCCAGCTCACCGGAGCGGAGGGGTAATCAGCCCCAGCATTTT.

In its sample, this clone was seen once. V usage is TRBV7-2 and J usage is TRBJ2-2; D uncertain. CDR1 is SGHTA, CDR2 FQGNSA, per germline. V was clipped by 1 base and J by 5 bases, with 8 bases between them. The CDR3 spans 14 residues. This chain's CDR3 is CASSLGSWTGELFF. The CDR3 bases are TGTGCCAGCAGCTTAGGTAGCTGGACCGGGGAGCTGTTTTTT.

This sequence joins TRBV25-1 and TRBJ1-2, with D possibly being TRBD1 (5 bases). Germline CDR1 is MGHDK and CDR2 is SYGVNS. Trimming pared 8 bases from V and 4 bases from J, leaving 11 bases between. The CDR3 runs 12 residues. The CDR3 DNA follows: TGTGCCAGCGGGGGACCCCCCTATGGCTACACCTTC. It specifies CASGGPPYGYTF.

This rearrangement joins TRBV11-3 to TRBJ2-1; a weak D match, TRBD2 (6 bases). The V gene lost 3 bases and the J gene lost 5 bases, with 11 bases spanning the gap. The CDR3 runs 14 residues. From germline, CDR1 is SGHNT and CDR2 YENEEA. The CDR3 coding sequence is TGTGCCAGCAGCTTCGGGGGAAGCGACAATGAGCAGTTCTTC. Translated: CASSFGGSDNEQFF.

To note about this clone: This sample includes further DNA sequences coding for the same CDR3. The DNA for the CDR3 is TGTGCCAGCAGACAGAGAAATGAAAAACTGTTTTTT. This sequence encodes CASRQRNEKLFF. The V and J genes are TRBV2 and TRBJ1-4, with D unclear. The ends were cut back, 6 bases at V and 5 bases at J, with 7 bases in the middle. CDR3 length equals 12 residues. Per the germline V gene, CDR1 is SNHLY and CDR2 is FYNNEI. Full variable domain (rest looked up from reference TRBV2 and TRBJ1-4): EPEVTQTPSHQVTQMGQEVILRCVPISNHLYFYWYRQILGQKVEFLVSFYNNEISEKSEIFDDQFSVERPDGSNFTLKIRSTKLEDSAMYFCASRQRNEKLFFGSGTQLSVL.

V is TRBV5-6 and J is TRBJ2-5; no clear D gene. The DNA matches TRBJ2-7 better at its end, which makes the J call doubtful. Germline V gene sequence: CDR1 SGHDT, CDR2 YYEEEE. The CDR3 runs to 13 residues. In nucleotides, the CDR3 is TGTGCCAGCAGCTCCCACAGAGAATACGAGCAGTACTTC. Its translation: CASSSHREYEQYF.

CDR3 residues: CASSESGSAKNIQYF. For the CDR3, the DNA is TGCGCCAGCAGTGAGTCGGGTTCCGCCAAAAACATTCAGTACTTC. The V and J genes are TRBV10-1 and TRBJ2-4; D ambiguous. The V gene's germline CDR1 is WNHNN and CDR2 SYGVQD (reference sequence). The CDR3 has 15 amino acids. V was shortened by 0 bases and J by 1 base, with 7 bases between the two germline ends.

The genes are TRBV2 and TRBJ2-6; TRBD1 might be the D (6 bases). There are 18 residues in the CDR3. The germline gives CDR1 SNHLY, CDR2 FYNNEI. Trimming removed 4 bases at V and 3 bases at J, with 19 bases between. This CDR3 reads CASSGNTGLTLGANVLTF. In nucleotides, the CDR3 is TGTGCCAGCAGTGGAAATACAGGGTTGACTCTTGGGGCCAACGTCCTGACTTTC. Variable domain in full (rest from reference TRBV2 and TRBJ2-6): EPEVTQTPSHQVTQMGQEVILRCVPISNHLYFYWYRQILGQKVEFLVSFYNNEISEKSEIFDDQFSVERPDGSNFTLKIRSTKLEDSAMYFCASSGNTGLTLGANVLTFGAGSRLTVL.

The J gene is TRBJ2-4, the V gene TRBV5-1; D unresolved. This CDR3 spans 15 amino acids. Germline V gives CDR1 SGHRS, CDR2 YFSETQ. The V end was cut by 3 bases, the J end by 0 bases, with 10 bases between. The CDR3 is CASSSSSLAKNIQYF. CDR3 DNA: TGCGCCAGCAGCTCCTCCAGTCTAGCCAAAAACATTCAGTACTTC.

V gene TRBV5-1 combines with J gene TRBJ2-3, with D tentatively TRBD1 (6 bases). This CDR3 has 15 residues. Germline V lookup: CDR1 SGHRS, CDR2 YFSETQ. The V end lost 0 bases, the J end lost 3 bases, and 11 bases lay between the germline ends. The CDR3 is CASSLDQGSTDTQYF. For the CDR3, the DNA is TGCGCCAGCAGCTTGGATCAGGGGTCGACAGATACGCAGTATTTT.

The rearrangement joins TRBV5-1 to TRBJ2-1, with D tentatively TRBD2 (5 bases). V shed 0 bases and J shed 9 bases, with 22 bases lying between them. Germline V CDR1 and CDR2: SGHRS, YFSETQ. This CDR3 region has 17 residues. The CDR3 DNA sequence: TGCGCCAGCAGCTTGGGGACCTGGCGGGTCGTCCCCGGTGAGCAGTTCTTC. Translating it yields CASSLGTWRVVPGEQFF.